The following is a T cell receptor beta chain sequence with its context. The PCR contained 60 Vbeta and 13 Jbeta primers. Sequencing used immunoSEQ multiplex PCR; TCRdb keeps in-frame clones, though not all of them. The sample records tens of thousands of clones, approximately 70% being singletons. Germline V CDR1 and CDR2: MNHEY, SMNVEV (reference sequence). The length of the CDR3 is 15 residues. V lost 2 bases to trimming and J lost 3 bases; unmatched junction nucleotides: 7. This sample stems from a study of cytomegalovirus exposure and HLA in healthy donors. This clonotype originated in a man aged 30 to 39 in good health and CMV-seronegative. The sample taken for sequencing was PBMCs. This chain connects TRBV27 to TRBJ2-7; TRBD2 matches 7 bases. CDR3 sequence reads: CASSLIGGDYYEQYF. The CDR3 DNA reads TGTGCCAGCAGTTTAATTGGGGGGGACTACTACGAGCAGTACTTC.